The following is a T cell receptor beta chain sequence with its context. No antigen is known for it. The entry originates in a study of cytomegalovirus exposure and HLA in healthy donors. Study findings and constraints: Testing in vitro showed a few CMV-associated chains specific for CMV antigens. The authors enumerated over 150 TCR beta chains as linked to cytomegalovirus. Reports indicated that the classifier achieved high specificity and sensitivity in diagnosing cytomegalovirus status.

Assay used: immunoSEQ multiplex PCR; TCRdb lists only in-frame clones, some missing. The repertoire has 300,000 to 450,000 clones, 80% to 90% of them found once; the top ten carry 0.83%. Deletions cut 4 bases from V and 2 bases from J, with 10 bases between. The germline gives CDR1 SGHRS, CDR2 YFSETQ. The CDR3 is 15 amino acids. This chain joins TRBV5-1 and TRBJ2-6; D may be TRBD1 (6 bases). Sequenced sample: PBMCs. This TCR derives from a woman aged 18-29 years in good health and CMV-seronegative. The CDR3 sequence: CASSPTGTGANVLTF. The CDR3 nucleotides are TGCGCCAGCAGCCCCACAGGGACTGGGGCCAACGTCCTGACTTTC.